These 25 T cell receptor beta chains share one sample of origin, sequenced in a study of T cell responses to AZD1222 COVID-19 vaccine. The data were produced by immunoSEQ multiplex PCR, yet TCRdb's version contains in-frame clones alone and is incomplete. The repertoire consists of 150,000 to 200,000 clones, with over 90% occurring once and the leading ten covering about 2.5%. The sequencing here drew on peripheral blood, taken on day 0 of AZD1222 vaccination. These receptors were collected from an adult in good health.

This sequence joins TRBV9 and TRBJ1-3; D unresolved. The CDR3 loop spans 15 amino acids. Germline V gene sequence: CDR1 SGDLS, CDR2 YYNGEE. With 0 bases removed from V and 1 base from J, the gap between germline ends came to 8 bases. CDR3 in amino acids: CASSVGSESGNTIYF. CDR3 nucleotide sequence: TGTGCCAGCAGCGTAGGGTCAGAGTCTGGAAACACCATATATTTT.

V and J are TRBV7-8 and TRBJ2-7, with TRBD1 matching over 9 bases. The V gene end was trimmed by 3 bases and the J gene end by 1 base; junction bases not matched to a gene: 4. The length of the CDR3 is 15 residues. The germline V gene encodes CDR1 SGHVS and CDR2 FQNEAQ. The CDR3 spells CASSFTQGASYEQYF. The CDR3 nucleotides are TGTGCCAGCAGCTTCACACAGGGGGCTTCCTACGAGCAGTACTTC.

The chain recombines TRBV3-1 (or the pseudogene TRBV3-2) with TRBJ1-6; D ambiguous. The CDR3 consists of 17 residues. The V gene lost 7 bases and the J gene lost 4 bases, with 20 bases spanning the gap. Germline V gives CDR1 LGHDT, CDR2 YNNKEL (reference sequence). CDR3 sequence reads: CASTTSTGHPYNSPLHF. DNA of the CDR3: TGTGCCAGCACCACAAGCACGGGTCACCCATATAATTCACCCCTCCACTTT.

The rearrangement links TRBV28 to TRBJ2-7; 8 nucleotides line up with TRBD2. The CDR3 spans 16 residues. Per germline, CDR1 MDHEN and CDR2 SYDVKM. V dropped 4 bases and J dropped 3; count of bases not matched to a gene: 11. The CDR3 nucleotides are TGTGCCAGCAGTTCTCCGGGGGGGGCGAGATACTACGAGCAGTACTTC. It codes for CASSSPGGARYYEQYF.

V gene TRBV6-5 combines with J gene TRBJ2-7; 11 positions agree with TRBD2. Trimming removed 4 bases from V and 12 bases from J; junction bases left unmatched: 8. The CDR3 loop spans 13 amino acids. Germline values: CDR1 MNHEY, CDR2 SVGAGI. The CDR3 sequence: CASSSDSGRAPYF. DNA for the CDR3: TGTGCCAGCAGTTCAGATAGCGGGAGGGCCCCGTACTTC.

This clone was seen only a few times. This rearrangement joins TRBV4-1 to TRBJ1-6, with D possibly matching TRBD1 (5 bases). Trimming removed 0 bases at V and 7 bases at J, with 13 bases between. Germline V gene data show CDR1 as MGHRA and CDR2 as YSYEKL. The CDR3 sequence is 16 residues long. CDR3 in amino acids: CASSQEEGLGNSPLHF. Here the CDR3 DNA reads TGCGCCAGCAGCCAAGAAGAGGGGTTGGGGAATTCACCCCTCCACTTT.

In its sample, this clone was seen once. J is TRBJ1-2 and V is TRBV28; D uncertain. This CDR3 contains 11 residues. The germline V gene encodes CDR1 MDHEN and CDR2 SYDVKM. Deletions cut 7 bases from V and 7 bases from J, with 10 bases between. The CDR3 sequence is CASTPGLGYTF. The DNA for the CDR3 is TGTGCCAGCACCCCGGGCCTTGGCTACACCTTC.

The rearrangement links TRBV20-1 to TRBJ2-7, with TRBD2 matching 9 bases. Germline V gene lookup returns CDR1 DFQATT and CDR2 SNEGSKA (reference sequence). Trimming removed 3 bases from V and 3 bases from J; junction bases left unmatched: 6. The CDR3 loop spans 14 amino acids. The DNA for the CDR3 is TGCAGTGCTAGTATTCCTAGCGGGAACTACGAGCAGTACTTC. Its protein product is CSASIPSGNYEQYF.

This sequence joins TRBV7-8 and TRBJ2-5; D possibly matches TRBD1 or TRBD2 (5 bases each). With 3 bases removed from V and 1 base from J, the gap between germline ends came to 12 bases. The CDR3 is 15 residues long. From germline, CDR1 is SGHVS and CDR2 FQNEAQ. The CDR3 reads CASSLGVISQETQYF. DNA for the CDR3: TGTGCCAGCAGCTTGGGGGTGATATCCCAAGAGACCCAGTACTTC.

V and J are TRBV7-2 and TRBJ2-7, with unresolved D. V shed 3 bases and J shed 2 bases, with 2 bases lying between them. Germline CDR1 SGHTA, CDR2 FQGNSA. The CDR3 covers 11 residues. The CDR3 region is CASSFPYEQYF. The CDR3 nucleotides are TGTGCCAGCAGCTTCCCCTACGAGCAGTACTTC.

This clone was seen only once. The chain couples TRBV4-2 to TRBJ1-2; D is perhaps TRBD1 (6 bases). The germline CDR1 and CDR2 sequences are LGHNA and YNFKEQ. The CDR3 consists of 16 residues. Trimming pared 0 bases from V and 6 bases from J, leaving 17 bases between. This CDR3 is CASSQDPQGMLNGYTF. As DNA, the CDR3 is TGTGCCAGCAGCCAAGATCCACAGGGAATGTTGAATGGCTACACCTTC.

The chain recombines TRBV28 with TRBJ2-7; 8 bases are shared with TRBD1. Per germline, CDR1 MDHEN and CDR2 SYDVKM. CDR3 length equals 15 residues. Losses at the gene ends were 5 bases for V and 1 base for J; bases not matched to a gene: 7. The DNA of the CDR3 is TGTGCCAGCAGTGTCCTACAGGGGGTTTCCTACGAGCAGTACTTC. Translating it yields CASSVLQGVSYEQYF.

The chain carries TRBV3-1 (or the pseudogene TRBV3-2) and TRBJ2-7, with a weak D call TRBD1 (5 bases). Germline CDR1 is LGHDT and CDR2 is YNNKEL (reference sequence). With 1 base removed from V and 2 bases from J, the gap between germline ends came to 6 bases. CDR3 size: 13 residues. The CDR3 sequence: CASSQGQPYEQYF. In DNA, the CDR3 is TGTGCCAGCAGCCAAGGACAGCCCTACGAGCAGTACTTC.

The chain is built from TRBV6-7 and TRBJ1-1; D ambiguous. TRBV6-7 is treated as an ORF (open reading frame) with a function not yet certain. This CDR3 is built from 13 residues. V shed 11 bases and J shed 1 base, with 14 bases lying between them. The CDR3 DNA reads TGTGCCCTAATAGGAAGGGAGAACACTGAAGCTTTCTTT. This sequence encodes CALIGRENTEAFF.

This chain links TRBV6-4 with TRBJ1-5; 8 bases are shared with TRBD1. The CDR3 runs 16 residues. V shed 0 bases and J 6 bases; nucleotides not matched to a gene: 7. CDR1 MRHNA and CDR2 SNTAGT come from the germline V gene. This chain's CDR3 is CASSDSRTGYSQPQHF. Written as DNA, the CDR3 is TGTGCCAGCAGTGACTCGAGGACAGGGTATAGTCAGCCCCAGCATTTT.

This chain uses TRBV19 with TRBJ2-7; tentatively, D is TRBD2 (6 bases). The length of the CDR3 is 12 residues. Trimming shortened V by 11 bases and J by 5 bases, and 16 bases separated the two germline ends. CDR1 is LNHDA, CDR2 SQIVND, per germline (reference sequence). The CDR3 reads CARQPGRHEQYF. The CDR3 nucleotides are TGTGCCCGCCAGCCCGGGAGACACGAGCAGTACTTC.

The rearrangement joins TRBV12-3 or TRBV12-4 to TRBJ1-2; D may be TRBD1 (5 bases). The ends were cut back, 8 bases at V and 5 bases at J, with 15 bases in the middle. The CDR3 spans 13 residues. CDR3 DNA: TGTGCCAGCCTCACCAGGGTGGGATATGGCTACACCTTC. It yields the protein CASLTRVGYGYTF.

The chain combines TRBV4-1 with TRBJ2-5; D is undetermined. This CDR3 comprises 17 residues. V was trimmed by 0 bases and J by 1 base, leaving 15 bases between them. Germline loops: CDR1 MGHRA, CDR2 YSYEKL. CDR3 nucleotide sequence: TGCGCCAGCAGCCAAGATTCGACTTTCAGCCTCCAAGAGACCCAGTACTTC. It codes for CASSQDSTFSLQETQYF.

Here the CDR3 DNA reads TGTGCCAGCAGCTTAAACGTTGGTGGTGGTGGCTACACCTTC. It is translated as CASSLNVGGGGYTF. The chain combines TRBV13 with TRBJ1-2; D uncertain. This CDR3 region has 14 residues. Trimming took 2 bases from V and 7 from J, leaving 14 bases between them. CDR1 and CDR2 (germline): PRHDT, FYEKMQ (reference sequence).

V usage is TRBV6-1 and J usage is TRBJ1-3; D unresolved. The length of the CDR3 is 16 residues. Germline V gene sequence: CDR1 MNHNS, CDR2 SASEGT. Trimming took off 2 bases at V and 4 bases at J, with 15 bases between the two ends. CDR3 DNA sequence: TGTGCCAGCAGTGAATCGGGTGCTCTGGGGGGAAACACCATATATTTT. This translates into CASSESGALGGNTIYF.

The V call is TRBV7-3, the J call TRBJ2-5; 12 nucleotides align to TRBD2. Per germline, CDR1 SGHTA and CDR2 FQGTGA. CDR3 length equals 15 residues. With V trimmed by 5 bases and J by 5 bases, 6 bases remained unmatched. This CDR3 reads CASSKTGTSGETQYF. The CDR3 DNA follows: TGTGCCAGCAGCAAAACCGGGACTAGCGGGGAGACCCAGTACTTC.

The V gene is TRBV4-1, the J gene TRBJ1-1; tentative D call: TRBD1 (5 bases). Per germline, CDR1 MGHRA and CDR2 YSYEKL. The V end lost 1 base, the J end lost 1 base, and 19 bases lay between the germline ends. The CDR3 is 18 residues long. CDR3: CASSQGPRQLRRNTEAFF. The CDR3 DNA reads TGCGCCAGCAGCCAAGGTCCTAGACAGCTAAGACGGAACACTGAAGCTTTCTTT.

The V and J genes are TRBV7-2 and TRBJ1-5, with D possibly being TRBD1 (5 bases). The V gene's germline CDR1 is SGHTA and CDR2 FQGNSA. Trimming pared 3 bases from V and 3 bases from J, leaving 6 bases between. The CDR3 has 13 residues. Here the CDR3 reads CASSFRANQPQHF. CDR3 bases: TGTGCCAGCAGCTTCAGGGCCAATCAGCCCCAGCATTTT.

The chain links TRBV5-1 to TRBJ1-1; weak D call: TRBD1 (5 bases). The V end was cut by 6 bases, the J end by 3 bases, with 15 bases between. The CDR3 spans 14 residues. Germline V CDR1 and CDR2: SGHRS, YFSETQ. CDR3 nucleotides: TGCGCCAGCAACCCAGGCAGGGTCGACACTGAAGCTTTCTTT. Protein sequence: CASNPGRVDTEAFF.

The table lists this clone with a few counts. The CDR3 loop is CASSYSGGTEAFF. In nucleotides, the CDR3 is TGTGCCAGCAGTTACTCGGGGGGCACTGAAGCTTTCTTT. This chain uses TRBV6-2 or TRBV6-3 with TRBJ1-1; D possibly corresponds to TRBD1 (5 bases). Germline V gives CDR1 MNHEY, CDR2 SVGEGT. This CDR3 has 13 residues. The V end was cut by 0 bases, the J end by 4 bases, with 6 bases between.